Listed below are T cell receptor beta chains from one sample, sequenced in a study of Ad26.COV2.S vaccination and SARS-CoV-2 variants. The table came from immunoSEQ multiplex PCR; TCRdb's copy has only in-frame clones and leaves some out. Of about 350,000 clones listed, 80% to 90% are singletons. Sequenced here: peripheral blood, sampled in a trial of Ad26.COV2.S vaccine versus placebo. The receptors were sampled from a person between 18 and 65 years old who received the Ad26.COV2.S COVID-19 vaccine or a placebo. CDR3s include the opening cysteine and the closing phenylalanine or tryptophan. Each record gives: V gene, clone size, J gene, D gene, CDR3 protein, CDR3 DNA. D genes are given only for firm matches. Clone size appears in some rows only: once, few, many, or a class for an expanded clone.

TRBV27	.	TRBJ2-2	.	CASSPLGVGVNTGELFF	TGTGCCAGCAGTCCCCTCGGGGTCGGTGTGAACACCGGGGAGCTGTTTTTT
TRBV12-3/TRBV12-4	.	TRBJ1-5	.	CASSSDPLRAQHF	TGTGCCAGCAGCTCCGATCCGTTGCGAGCCCAGCATTTT
TRBV15	few	TRBJ2-7	.	CATRAGHLVEQYF	TGTGCCACCCGTGCGGGACACTTAGTCGAGCAGTACTTC
TRBV30	.	TRBJ1-1	.	CAWSRAGALTEAFF	TGTGCCTGGAGTAGGGCAGGGGCTTTAACTGAAGCTTTCTTT
TRBV28	.	TRBJ2-7	.	CASGTEMGVNEQYF	TGTGCCAGCGGGACGGAGATGGGGGTGAACGAGCAGTACTTC
TRBV5-6	many	TRBJ1-2	.	CASSPGDYGYTF	TGTGCCAGCAGTCCAGGAGACTATGGCTACACCTTC
TRBV29-1	once	TRBJ1-3	.	CSVGQNGNTIYF	TGCAGCGTTGGACAGAATGGAAACACCATATATTTT
TRBV9	.	TRBJ2-6	TRBD1	CASSVGIQGVGANVLTF	TGTGCCAGCAGCGTAGGGATCCAGGGGGTTGGGGCCAACGTCCTGACTTTC
TRBV18	.	TRBJ2-5	.	CASSPSETQYF	TGTGCCAGCTCACCGTCGGAGACCCAGTACTTC
TRBV18	.	TRBJ2-3	TRBD1	CASSPLPQGATPWNTQYF	TGTGCCAGCTCACCACTCCCTCAGGGGGCGACTCCTTGGAATACGCAGTATTTT
TRBV5-4	.	TRBJ2-7	TRBD2	CASSQGLAEQYF	TGTGCCAGCAGCCAGGGACTAGCCGAGCAGTACTTC
TRBV5-6	.	TRBJ2-7	.	CASSWGWDYEQYF	TGTGCCAGCAGCTGGGGTTGGGACTACGAGCAGTACTTC
TRBV13	few	TRBJ2-7	.	CASSPGGAGNSYEQYF	TGTGCCAGCAGCCCCGGCGGGGCAGGGAATAGCTACGAGCAGTACTTC
TRBV6-2/TRBV6-3	.	TRBJ2-6	.	CASSYWIKSGANVLTF	TGTGCCAGCAGTTACTGGATTAAATCCGGGGCCAACGTCCTGACTTTC
TRBV2	.	TRBJ2-2	TRBD2	CASSEGGRATGELFF	TGTGCCAGCAGTGAAGGCGGGAGGGCCACCGGGGAGCTGTTTTTT
TRBV30	.	TRBJ1-5	.	CAWTHSNSNQPQHF	TGTGCCTGGACTCACAGCAATAGCAATCAGCCCCAGCATTTT
TRBV2	.	TRBJ2-5	.	CASSQQLAGQETQYF	TGTGCCAGCAGTCAACAGTTGGCGGGCCAAGAGACCCAGTACTTC
TRBV9	.	TRBJ2-2	TRBD2	CASTVGLAGEYTGELFF	TGTGCCAGCACCGTGGGACTAGCGGGAGAGTACACCGGGGAGCTGTTTTTT
TRBV12-3/TRBV12-4	.	TRBJ1-5	TRBD1	CASRIQGDQPQHF	TGTGCCAGCAGGATTCAGGGGGATCAGCCCCAGCATTTT
TRBV12-3/TRBV12-4	.	TRBJ1-1	.	CASSRTGTEAFF	TGTGCCAGCAGTCGTACCGGGACAGAAGCTTTCTTT
TRBV7-9	.	TRBJ2-2	.	CASGPIQGSRGTGELFF	TGTGCCAGCGGTCCCATACAGGGTAGTAGGGGGACCGGGGAGCTGTTTTTT
TRBV20-1	.	TRBJ2-1	TRBD2	CSASLLLAAYNEQFF	TGCAGTGCTAGTCTCCTCCTAGCGGCCTACAATGAGCAGTTCTTC
TRBV3-1/TRBV3-2	.	TRBJ2-2	.	CASSQVGELFF	TGTGCCAGCAGCCAAGTCGGGGAGCTGTTTTTT
TRBV11-2	few	TRBJ2-1	.	CASSLTGGTVNEQFF	TGTGCCAGCAGTTTAACGGGCGGGACAGTCAATGAGCAGTTCTTC
TRBV5-1	.	TRBJ2-7	TRBD2	CASRSGGGSYEQYF	TGCGCCAGCAGGTCGGGAGGCGGGTCCTACGAGCAGTACTTC
TRBV4-3	.	TRBJ2-7	.	CASSLVWDTITYEQYF	TGCGCCAGCAGCCTCGTCTGGGACACAATAACCTACGAGCAGTACTTC
TRBV4-1	.	TRBJ2-3	.	CASSPRGATSTDTQYF	TGCGCCAGCAGCCCCCGGGGGGCCACTAGCACAGATACGCAGTATTTT
TRBV18	few	TRBJ1-2	.	CASSQRGDYGYTF	TGTGCCAGCTCACAGAGGGGGGACTATGGCTACACCTTC
TRBV16	.	TRBJ1-3	.	CASSQAGEGAGNTIYF	TGTGCCAGCAGCCAAGCGGGCGAAGGGGCTGGAAACACCATATATTTT
TRBV7-2	.	TRBJ2-7	.	CASSSNPGEGAVREQYF	TGTGCCAGCAGCTCAAACCCTGGGGAGGGGGCAGTACGAGAGCAGTACTTC
TRBV5-4	.	TRBJ1-2	.	CASSPGLIYGYTF	TGTGCCAGCAGCCCCGGGCTGATCTATGGCTACACCTTC
TRBV7-9	.	TRBJ1-2	.	CASSLVLVEGYTF	TGTGCCAGCAGCTTAGTATTGGTCGAGGGCTACACCTTC
TRBV4-1	few	TRBJ2-3	TRBD1	CASSLHGTGDPDTQYF	TGCGCCAGCAGCCTCCACGGGACAGGGGATCCAGATACGCAGTATTTT
TRBV29-1	.	TRBJ2-7	.	CSVVVVEQYF	TGCAGCGTTGTGGTAGTCGAGCAGTACTTC
TRBV10-3	once	TRBJ2-3	TRBD2	CAIRPGLAGGSPTDTQYF	TGTGCCATCAGGCCGGGACTAGCGGGGGGGTCTCCCACAGATACGCAGTATTTT
TRBV6-2/TRBV6-3	.	TRBJ2-7	TRBD1	CASSSGGSYEQYF	TGTGCCAGCAGCTCAGGGGGCTCCTACGAGCAGTACTTC